One sample yielded the 10 T cell receptor beta chains listed below, sequenced in a study of T cell repertoires in cytomegalovirus infection. Which antigens these TCRs recognize remains unknown. TCRdb analysed the reads with MiXCR anew, one entry per CDR3 protein. This sample yields approximately 770,000 distinct CDR3 sequences, of which 29% are seen a single time; around 13% belongs to the top ten. The material sequenced was cultured CD8+ T cells from PBMCs, taken from culture after CMV antigen stimulation. The source of these receptors is a human donor in good health (CMV status not recorded). Some clones in this sample may be carry-over from other donors' samples.

This clonotype was seen many times. The gene calls are TRBV12-3 or TRBV12-4 and TRBJ1-1, with D unresolved. The CDR3 is made up of 14 amino acids. Trimming removed 2 bases at V and 1 base at J, with 8 bases between. As DNA, the CDR3 is TGTGCCAGCAGTTTAAGTCAGAAGAACACTGAAGCTTTCTTT. Its protein is CASSLSQKNTEAFF.

This clonotype was detected only a few times. This chain uses TRBV19 with TRBJ1-1; possibly TRBD1 for D (6 bases). Trimming removed 9 bases at V and 2 bases at J, with 25 bases between. CDR1 is LNHDA and CDR2 is SQIVND in the germline V gene (reference sequence). The CDR3 runs 17 residues. The DNA of the CDR3 is TGTGCCAGCCTTGACCTCCGGGACACACCTCGCAACACTGAAGCTTTCTTT. Amino acid sequence: CASLDLRDTPRNTEAFF.

The chain links TRBV9 to TRBJ2-2; D is unresolved. Germline V gene sequence: CDR1 SGDLS, CDR2 YYNGEE. V lost 2 bases, J lost 7 bases, and 9 bases lay in between. The CDR3 spans 13 residues. The CDR3 loop is CASSVRGNGELFF. CDR3 DNA: TGTGCCAGCAGCGTTAGAGGAAACGGGGAGCTGTTTTTT.

There are many counts of this clonotype. The gene calls are TRBV5-6 and TRBJ2-7; possibly TRBD2 for D (5 bases). Germline-derived CDR1 and CDR2 are SGHDT and YYEEEE. The V and J ends lost 2 bases and 3 bases respectively, with 9 bases between them. This CDR3 is built from 13 residues. The CDR3 coding sequence is TGTGCCAGCAGCTTAGGACTGTACTACGAGCAGTACTTC. It codes for CASSLGLYYEQYF.

This clonotype was seen more than once but under ten times. The chain uses TRBV7-6 and TRBJ2-1; TRBD2 aligns across 11 bases. The germline V gene has CDR1 SGHVS and CDR2 FNYEAQ. With V trimmed by 1 base and J by 3 bases, 5 bases remained unmatched. This CDR3 spans 17 amino acids. For the CDR3, the DNA is TGTGCCAGCAGCTTAGGGACTAGCGGGTCCAACTACAATGAGCAGTTCTTC. Amino acid sequence: CASSLGTSGSNYNEQFF. The whole variable domain, remainder taken from reference TRBV7-6 and TRBJ2-1, is GAGVSQSPRYKVTKRGQDVALRCDPISGHVSLYWYRQALGQGPEFLTYFNYEAQQDKSGLPNDRFSAERPEGSISTLTIQRTEQRDSAMYRCASSLGTSGSNYNEQFFGPGTRLTVL.

In regard to this clonotype: This may be a read error, as it is one base from a much larger clone. V is TRBV7-6 and J is TRBJ1-1; D unresolved. With 8 bases removed from V and 0 bases from J, the gap between germline ends came to 4 bases. Germline V lookup: CDR1 SGHVS, CDR2 FNYEAQ. The CDR3 is 11 residues long. In nucleotides, the CDR3 is TGTGCCAGCGGCGTGAACACTGAAGCTTTCTTT. Its translation is CASGVNTEAFF. Supplemented by reference TRBV7-6 and TRBJ1-1, the full variable domain reads GAGVSQSPRYKVTKRGQDVALRCDPISGHVSLYWYRQALGQGPEFLTYFNYEAQQDKSGLPNDRFSAERPEGSISTLTIQRTEQRDSAMYRCASGVNTEAFFGQGTRLTVV.

This clonotype came up a few times. The gene calls are TRBV7-9 and TRBJ2-3; the D call may be TRBD1 or TRBD2 (6 bases each). CDR1 and CDR2 from the germline V gene are SEHNR and FQNEAQ (reference sequence). The CDR3 runs to 15 residues. The germline V and J ends were trimmed by 8 bases and 0 bases, with 15 bases remaining between them. The CDR3 region has the DNA TGTGCCAGCGGGGGGACATACACCAGCACAGATACGCAGTATTTT. It encodes CASGGTYTSTDTQYF.

The chain joins TRBV7-9 to TRBJ1-1; D is uncertain. Germline CDR1 is SEHNR and CDR2 is FQNEAQ (reference sequence). The V end lost 2 bases, the J end lost 7 bases, and 8 bases lay between the germline ends. The CDR3 sequence is 12 residues long. The CDR3 DNA sequence: TGTGCCAGCAGCTTATCGGGCAATGAAGCTTTCTTT. Translation gives CASSLSGNEAFF.

The rearrangement joins TRBV23-1 to TRBJ2-5, with TRBD1 matching 11 bases. TRBV23-1 is recorded as an ORF, its role being uncertain. This CDR3 is 17 amino acids long. With 5 bases clipped from V and 2 bases from J, the junction kept 10 bases outside the gene matches. CDR3 sequence: CASSGLGDRGFQETQYF. CDR3 nucleotides: TGCGCCAGCAGTGGGCTTGGGGACAGGGGGTTTCAAGAGACCCAGTACTTC.

This clonotype was recorded at least ten times. The chain recombines TRBV7-6 with TRBJ2-3; TRBD2 aligns across 7 bases. The CDR3 is made up of 16 amino acids. Unmatched junction bases numbered 11, after V lost 5 bases and J lost 3 bases. The V gene's germline CDR1 is SGHVS and CDR2 FNYEAQ. CDR3 in amino acids: CASSENGLGRTDTQYF. The CDR3 region has the DNA TGTGCCAGCAGCGAGAACGGACTAGGGAGGACAGATACGCAGTATTTT.